The 27 T cell receptor beta chains below all came from one sample that was sequenced in a study of long-term antiretroviral therapy in people with HIV. immunoSEQ v3.0 was run at survey level. Some clones are missing from TCRdb's copy, which holds only in-frame ones; the method was immunoSEQ multiplex PCR. The sample has around 21,000 clones, about four fifths seen once; the top ten hold about 6%. Sequencing was performed on unsorted PBMCs, taken 0.2 years after starting antiretroviral therapy. The receptors were sampled from a young woman with HIV.

The chain uses TRBV2 and TRBJ2-2, with TRBD1 identical over 8 bases. The germline CDR1 and CDR2 sequences are SNHLY and FYNNEI. The CDR3 is 17 amino acids. Losses at the gene ends were 4 bases for V and 10 bases for J; bases not matched to a gene: 17. The CDR3 nucleotides are TGTGCCAGCAGTGTCAAACAGGGGGAAGGGATTTCGGAGGAGCTGTTTTTT. Protein product: CASSVKQGEGISEELFF.

The rearrangement uses TRBV7-9 and TRBJ2-2; TRBD2 aligns across 12 bases. CDR3 size: 19 residues. With 2 bases clipped from V and 3 bases from J, the junction kept 10 bases outside the gene matches. CDR1 is SEHNR and CDR2 is FQNEAQ in the germline V gene (reference sequence). The CDR3 DNA reads TGTGCCAGCAGCTTAAGACCTAGCGGGGGGGCCCCGGACACCGGGGAGCTGTTTTTT. Protein product: CASSLRPSGGAPDTGELFF.

The V gene is TRBV4-1, the J gene TRBJ2-1; D possibly uses TRBD1 or TRBD2 (5 bases each). The CDR3 totals 15 residues. With 4 bases removed from V and 1 base from J, the gap between germline ends came to 11 bases. The germline V gene has CDR1 MGHRA and CDR2 YSYEKL. CDR3 protein: CASSRGAGSYNEQFF. The CDR3 region has the DNA TGCGCCAGCAGCCGAGGGGCGGGTTCCTACAATGAGCAGTTCTTC.

This clone was counted once. The chain uses TRBV18 and TRBJ2-5; D possibly corresponds to TRBD1 (5 bases). Looked up from germline, CDR1 is KGHSH and CDR2 is LQKENI. The CDR3 runs to 13 residues. With 2 bases removed from V and 3 bases from J, the gap between germline ends came to 7 bases. CDR3 coding DNA: TGTGCCAGCTCACCAGGGGCGGAAGAGACCCAGTACTTC. This gives the protein CASSPGAEETQYF.

The chain recombines TRBV5-1 with TRBJ2-4; 8 bases are a match to TRBD2. V gave up 3 bases and J gave up 3 bases; unmatched junction bases: 5. The germline CDR1 and CDR2 sequences are SGHRS and YFSETQ. The CDR3 has 15 amino acids. DNA of the CDR3: TGCGCCAGCAGCTCGACTAGCGTTAGCAAAAACATTCAGTACTTC. It is translated as CASSSTSVSKNIQYF.

CDR3 coding DNA: TGTGCCAGCAGTTACGGTGATTCCTACAATGAGCAGTTCTTC. It codes for CASSYGDSYNEQFF. V is TRBV6-6 and J is TRBJ2-1, with D uncertain. The CDR3 loop spans 14 amino acids. The V end was cut by 2 bases, the J end by 1 base, with 6 bases between. Germline-derived CDR1 and CDR2 are MNHNY and SVGAGI (reference sequence).

V gene TRBV11-3 combines with J gene TRBJ1-2; no clear D. This CDR3 has 14 amino acids. V was trimmed by 5 bases and J by 11 bases, leaving 21 bases between them. Germline CDR1 SGHNT, CDR2 YENEEA. CDR3 coding DNA: TGTGCCAGCAGCCCCCCCGGGATTCGCATGAGATACACCTTC. Amino acid sequence: CASSPPGIRMRYTF.

V usage is TRBV7-9 and J usage is TRBJ2-1; D unresolved. The V gene lost 7 bases and the J gene lost 7 bases, with 8 bases spanning the gap. Germline V CDR1 and CDR2: SEHNR, FQNEAQ (reference sequence). The CDR3 contains 11 residues. Written as DNA, the CDR3 is TGTGCCAGCACCAGTATAAATGAGCAGTTCTTC. Protein sequence: CASTSINEQFF.

The genes are TRBV7-2 and TRBJ2-1, with 9 nucleotides matching TRBD2. CDR1 SGHTA and CDR2 FQGNSA come from the germline V gene. The CDR3 covers 19 residues. The V and J ends lost 2 bases and 2 bases, in that order; junction bases with no gene match: 13. The CDR3 here is CASSLFMQGGGAPYNEQFF. The CDR3 bases are TGTGCCAGCAGCTTATTTATGCAGGGCGGGGGGGCGCCCTACAATGAGCAGTTCTTC.

The chain recombines TRBV7-3 with TRBJ1-1; 9 nucleotides match TRBD1. This CDR3 is 15 amino acids long. The V segment lost 3 bases and the J segment 5 bases; nucleotides outside the gene matches: 7. CDR1 is SGHTA and CDR2 is FQGTGA in the germline V gene. In DNA form, the CDR3 reads TGTGCCAGCAGCTTCACAACCGGGACAGGGACTGAAGCTTTCTTT. Residues: CASSFTTGTGTEAFF.

This clone appeared a few times. This chain uses TRBV2 with TRBJ1-5; 7 bases are shared with TRBD1. Germline V gives CDR1 SNHLY, CDR2 FYNNEI. The trim removed 6 bases at V and 10 bases at J, leaving 6 bases unmatched. CDR3 length equals 12 residues. CDR3 residues: CASRETGDPQHF. CDR3 DNA sequence: TGTGCCAGCAGGGAAACAGGGGACCCCCAGCATTTT. The full variable domain, its missing parts supplied by reference TRBV2 and TRBJ1-5, is EPEVTQTPSHQVTQMGQEVILRCVPISNHLYFYWYRQILGQKVEFLVSFYNNEISEKSEIFDDQFSVERPDGSNFTLKIRSTKLEDSAMYFCASRETGDPQHFGDGTRLSIL.

The gene calls are TRBV2 and TRBJ1-2, with 9 bases fitting TRBD1. CDR3 length: 15 amino acids. The ends lost 1 base at V and 2 bases at J; junction bases unmatched: 2. Germline loops: CDR1 SNHLY, CDR2 FYNNEI. CDR3 sequence reads: CASSEGTGVNYGYTF. CDR3 nucleotide sequence: TGTGCCAGCAGTGAAGGGACAGGGGTCAACTATGGCTACACCTTC.

The chain couples TRBV6-5 to TRBJ1-1; tentatively, D is TRBD1 (5 bases). The germline V gene encodes CDR1 MNHEY and CDR2 SVGAGI. Deletions cut 6 bases from V and 0 bases from J, with 11 bases between. The CDR3 has 14 residues. The chain's CDR3 is CASSPTELNTEAFF. CDR3 DNA: TGTGCCAGCAGCCCGACAGAATTGAACACTGAAGCTTTCTTT.

The chain recombines TRBV7-3 with TRBJ2-2; D is possibly TRBD1 (6 bases). The CDR3 spans 12 residues. The germline gives CDR1 SGHTA, CDR2 FQGTGA. Trimming shortened V by 5 bases and J by 9 bases, and 10 bases separated the two germline ends. The CDR3 protein is CASSPGQRELFF. Here the CDR3 DNA reads TGTGCCAGCAGCCCGGGACAACGGGAGCTGTTTTTT.

This chain links TRBV5-6 with TRBJ2-2; TRBD2 agrees at 10 bases. The CDR3 runs to 19 residues. With V trimmed by 0 bases and J by 2 bases, 10 bases remained unmatched. From germline, CDR1 is SGHDT and CDR2 YYEEEE. The CDR3 protein is CASSLEIAGGSRNTGELFF. CDR3 coding DNA: TGTGCCAGCAGCTTGGAAATAGCGGGGGGATCCCGTAACACCGGGGAGCTGTTTTTT.

The chain carries TRBV7-2 and TRBJ2-7; TRBD2 agrees at 7 bases. CDR3 length equals 14 residues. The germline V gene has CDR1 SGHTA and CDR2 FQGNSA. J gave up 1 base and V 0 bases, and 0 bases lay outside the gene matches. The CDR3 region is CASSLAGGSYEQYF. In DNA, the CDR3 is TGTGCCAGCAGCTTAGCGGGAGGGTCCTACGAGCAGTACTTC.

The genes are TRBV10-2 and TRBJ2-5; 7 positions agree with TRBD1. Germline V gene data show CDR1 as WSHSY and CDR2 as SAAADI. This CDR3 contains 13 residues. Trimming removed 8 bases from V and 5 bases from J; junction bases left unmatched: 8. As DNA, the CDR3 is TGCGCCAGCGGAACAGGGGCCAAGGAGACCCAGTACTTC. It encodes CASGTGAKETQYF.

This sequence joins TRBV29-1 and TRBJ2-7; tentative D call: TRBD2 (5 bases). The CDR3 has 13 residues. The germline V gene has CDR1 SQVTM and CDR2 ANQGSEA. V was cut by 6 bases and J by 5 bases, with 17 bases left in between. CDR3 nucleotides: TGCAGCGTCAATGTGGAGGACCCTAACGAGCAGTACTTC. This codes for CSVNVEDPNEQYF.

J is TRBJ2-3 and V is TRBV7-6; 10 positions match TRBD2. The CDR3 extends over 16 amino acids. Germline V CDR1 and CDR2: SGHVS, FNYEAQ. The ends lost 3 bases at V and 5 bases at J; junction bases unmatched: 8. The CDR3: CASSFRAGGREDTQYF. In DNA, the CDR3 is TGTGCCAGCAGCTTCCGAGCGGGGGGGCGGGAAGATACGCAGTATTTT.

The chain carries TRBV14 and TRBJ1-6; TRBD1 matches 9 bases. The CDR3 runs to 15 residues. Germline trimming cut 1 base from V and 8 bases from J; bases unmatched to any gene: 3. Germline V gene lookup returns CDR1 SGHDN and CDR2 FVKESK. DNA of the CDR3: TGTGCCAGCAGCCAAGCCGGGACAGGGTATTCACCCCTCCACTTT. Encoded protein: CASSQAGTGYSPLHF. The complete variable domain, with remaining parts taken from reference TRBV14 and TRBJ1-6, reads EAGVTQFPSHSVIEKGQTVTLRCDPISGHDNLYWYRRVMGKEIKFLLHFVKESKQDESGMPNNRFLAERTGGTYSTLKVQPAELEDSGVYFCASSQAGTGYSPLHFGNGTRLTVT.

The V and J genes are TRBV19 and TRBJ2-5; 9 nucleotides agree with TRBD2. The CDR3 is 15 residues long. The germline V gene encodes CDR1 LNHDA and CDR2 SQIVND (reference sequence). With V trimmed by 0 bases and J by 7 bases, 6 bases remained unmatched. CDR3 sequence (DNA): TGTGCCAGTAGTATAGATCTAGCGGGGTACGGGACCCAGTACTTC. Protein: CASSIDLAGYGTQYF.

This chain links TRBV5-5 with TRBJ1-2, with D perhaps matching TRBD1 (6 bases). Trimming pared 5 bases from V and 3 bases from J, leaving 17 bases between. This CDR3 spans 15 amino acids. Germline V CDR1 and CDR2: SGHKS, YYEKEE (reference sequence). The CDR3 DNA is TGTGCCAGCAGGGAGAGGGGGGGTTGGGACTATGGCTACACCTTC. Translated: CASRERGGWDYGYTF.

This clone was detected only once. The chain combines TRBV28 with TRBJ2-3; tentatively, D is TRBD1 (7 bases). The CDR3 runs to 14 residues. The V and J ends lost 4 bases and 3 bases respectively, with 11 bases between them. CDR1 is MDHEN, CDR2 SYDVKM, per germline. This chain's CDR3 is CASSSPGGTDTQYF. The DNA of the CDR3 is TGTGCCAGCAGTTCCCCAGGGGGGACAGATACGCAGTATTTT.

V is TRBV9 and J is TRBJ2-3; perhaps TRBD1 as D (5 bases). The CDR3 length is 16 residues. Trimming pared 0 bases from V and 0 bases from J, leaving 11 bases between. Germline CDR1 SGDLS, CDR2 YYNGEE. CDR3 in amino acids: CASSVESGFSTDTQYF. Here the CDR3 DNA reads TGTGCCAGCAGCGTAGAGTCAGGGTTTAGCACAGATACGCAGTATTTT. The complete variable domain, with remaining parts taken from reference TRBV9 and TRBJ2-3, reads DSGVTQTPKHLITATGQRVTLRCSPRSGDLSVYWYQQSLDQGLQFLIQYYNGEERAKGNILERFSAQQFPDLHSELNLSSLELGDSALYFCASSVESGFSTDTQYFGPGTRLTVL.

This chain joins TRBV7-6 and TRBJ1-1, with D possibly matching TRBD1 (6 bases). Germline V CDR1 and CDR2: SGHVS, FNYEAQ. The germline V and J ends were trimmed by 4 bases and 5 bases, with 17 bases remaining between them. This CDR3 comprises 15 residues. CDR3 nucleotide sequence: TGTGCCAGCAGCTCGAGGGGGGGGAGTCTGACTGAAGCTTTCTTT. Protein product: CASSSRGGSLTEAFF.

This clone appeared once. The CDR3 protein is CASSLRPGQGMSYTSTDTQYF. CDR3 DNA: TGTGCCAGTAGTCTCCGTCCGGGGCAGGGGATGAGTTATACTAGCACAGATACGCAGTATTTT. This sequence joins TRBV19 and TRBJ2-3, with D possibly being TRBD1 (6 bases). The V gene's germline CDR1 is LNHDA and CDR2 SQIVND (reference sequence). The length of the CDR3 is 21 residues. V was pared by 5 bases and J by 0 bases, with 30 bases between.

V is TRBV6-1 and J is TRBJ2-5; 7 nucleotides match TRBD1. Per germline, CDR1 MNHNS and CDR2 SASEGT. V shed 6 bases, J shed 2 bases, and the junction held 3 bases outside the gene matches. There are 13 residues in the CDR3. The chain's CDR3 is CASRRGRQETQYF. The CDR3 DNA follows: TGTGCCAGCAGAAGGGGGCGGCAAGAGACCCAGTACTTC.